The 18 T cell receptor beta chains below were found in one sample sequenced in a study of blood T cell repertoires in COVID-19. Method: immunoSEQ multiplex PCR; TCRdb's copy keeps in-frame clones and lacks some. This table holds approximately 490,000 clones, 75% to 90% found once. Sequenced sample: PBMCs or T cells enriched from blood (not recorded which). These receptors were collected from a woman between 18 and 29 years old who had recovered from COVID-19.

CDR3 sequence: CASSMSAYNEQFF. The CDR3 DNA reads as TGTGCCAGTAGTATGTCGGCCTACAATGAGCAGTTCTTC. This chain links TRBV19 with TRBJ2-1; no reliable D call. Germline values: CDR1 LNHDA, CDR2 SQIVND (reference sequence). The V end was cut by 3 bases, the J end by 2 bases, with 5 bases between. The CDR3 totals 13 residues.

V is TRBV6-5 and J is TRBJ1-2, with unresolved D. Germline V gene data show CDR1 as MNHEY and CDR2 as SVGAGI. The length of the CDR3 is 14 residues. The V end was cut by 2 bases, the J end by 4 bases, with 11 bases between. DNA for the CDR3: TGTGCCAGCAGTTACGGCGGGTCAGCCTATGGCTACACCTTC. It specifies CASSYGGSAYGYTF.

This chain uses TRBV6-1 with TRBJ2-4; D not resolved. V gave up 3 bases and J gave up 2 bases, with 8 bases separating them. This CDR3 region has 14 residues. Germline V CDR1 and CDR2: MNHNS, SASEGT. DNA for the CDR3: TGTGCCAGCAGTGAGACTCAACCCAAAAACATTCAGTACTTC. Its protein product is CASSETQPKNIQYF.

The chain's CDR3 is CASTRWNEQFF. For the CDR3, the DNA is TGTGCCAGTACTAGATGGAATGAGCAGTTCTTC. The rearrangement links TRBV19 to TRBJ2-1; D is ambiguous. The V gene lost 7 bases and the J gene lost 7 bases, with 8 bases spanning the gap. This CDR3 spans 11 amino acids. Germline V gene sequence: CDR1 LNHDA, CDR2 SQIVND (reference sequence).

The gene calls are TRBV2 and TRBJ2-1, with a possible D match to TRBD1 (5 bases). From germline, CDR1 is SNHLY and CDR2 FYNNEI. V gave up 2 bases and J gave up 2 bases, with 10 bases separating them. The CDR3 consists of 15 residues. The chain's CDR3 is CASSEWAGTYNEQFF. The CDR3 coding sequence is TGTGCCAGCAGTGAATGGGCAGGGACCTACAATGAGCAGTTCTTC.

The gene calls are TRBV2 and TRBJ1-2, with D uncertain. With 8 bases removed from V and 4 bases from J, the gap between germline ends came to 11 bases. In germline, CDR1 is SNHLY, CDR2 FYNNEI. The CDR3 has 12 residues. The CDR3 nucleotides read TGTGCCAGCGTCGGATCGGGCTATGGCTACACCTTC. It codes for CASVGSGYGYTF.

A few counts support this clone. The chain joins TRBV5-4 to TRBJ2-7; D unresolved. The CDR3 length is 14 residues. The V end lost 0 bases, the J end lost 0 bases, and 7 bases lay between the germline ends. Germline V gene data show CDR1 as SGHNT and CDR2 as YYREEE (reference sequence). CDR3 loop: CASSLDAVSYEQYF. The CDR3 nucleotides are TGTGCCAGCAGCTTGGATGCGGTCTCCTACGAGCAGTACTTC. Full variable domain (outside the CDR3, taken from reference TRBV5-4 and TRBJ2-7): ETGVTQSPTHLIKTRGQQVTLRCSSQSGHNTVSWYQQALGQGPQFIFQYYREEENGRGNFPPRFSGLQFPNYSSELNVNALELDDSALYLCASSLDAVSYEQYFGPGTRLTVT.

The V call is TRBV12-3 or TRBV12-4, the J call TRBJ2-4, with unresolved D. The CDR3 spans 13 residues. Trimming removed 7 bases at V and 3 bases at J, with 10 bases between. Here the CDR3 reads CASMEQYKNIQYF. For the CDR3, the DNA is TGTGCCAGCATGGAACAGTACAAAAACATTCAGTACTTC.

The chain carries TRBV3-1 (or the pseudogene TRBV3-2) and TRBJ1-6; D is uncertain. Germline values: CDR1 LGHDT, CDR2 YNNKEL (reference sequence). Trimming removed 0 bases from V and 9 bases from J, with 12 bases in between. The CDR3 is made up of 15 amino acids. The CDR3 DNA sequence: TGTGCCAGCAGCCAAGATGAGGCATCTAGTTCACCCCTCCACTTT. Protein product: CASSQDEASSSPLHF.

In its sample, this clone was seen a few times. This rearrangement joins TRBV9 to TRBJ1-2, with D possibly being TRBD1 (6 bases). In germline, CDR1 is SGDLS, CDR2 YYNGEE. V lost 0 bases and J lost 3, with 12 bases in between. This CDR3 comprises 15 residues. The CDR3 DNA is TGTGCCAGCAGCGTAGGAGGCAGGGGATACTATGGCTACACCTTC. Its translation is CASSVGGRGYYGYTF.

The rearrangement links TRBV7-2 to TRBJ2-7; 7 positions match TRBD2. V lost 1 base to trimming and J lost 4 bases; unmatched junction nucleotides: 7. The length of the CDR3 is 15 residues. Germline CDR1 SGHTA, CDR2 FQGNSA. CDR3 in DNA: TGTGCCAGCAGCTTAGACAGGTGGGGGGGTTACGAGCAGTACTTC. This encodes CASSLDRWGGYEQYF.

The chain uses TRBV2 and TRBJ1-1, with D tentatively TRBD1 (5 bases). From germline, CDR1 is SNHLY and CDR2 FYNNEI. The CDR3 is made up of 12 amino acids. Trimming left V 11 bases short and J 1 base short, with 11 bases between. DNA for the CDR3: TGTGCCGGCGGGACGCAGAACACTGAAGCTTTCTTT. Translated, it gives CAGGTQNTEAFF.

The chain uses TRBV6-1 and TRBJ2-5; D is possibly TRBD1 (5 bases). Germline assignment: CDR1 MNHNS and CDR2 SASEGT. This CDR3 is built from 16 residues. Trimming removed 0 bases at V and 4 bases at J, with 15 bases between. The CDR3 is CASSEARGPPRETQYF. In DNA form, the CDR3 reads TGTGCCAGCAGTGAAGCTAGGGGCCCACCTAGAGAGACCCAGTACTTC.

This sequence joins TRBV11-2 and TRBJ1-4, with D possibly being TRBD1 (5 bases). Germline V gives CDR1 SGHAT, CDR2 FQNNGV. The CDR3 consists of 16 residues. With 4 bases removed from V and 7 bases from J, the gap between germline ends came to 19 bases. The CDR3: CASSSGTGVVSEKLFF. In DNA, the CDR3 is TGTGCCAGCAGCTCCGGCACGGGGGTGGTGAGTGAAAAACTGTTTTTT.

The chain joins TRBV28 to TRBJ1-6; 8 bases fit TRBD1. Germline CDR1 MDHEN, CDR2 SYDVKM. The length of the CDR3 is 15 residues. The trim removed 3 bases at V and 8 bases at J, leaving 6 bases unmatched. The CDR3 reads CASSFRQGADSPLHF. As DNA, the CDR3 is TGTGCCAGCAGTTTTCGGCAGGGGGCAGATTCACCCCTCCACTTT. The entire variable domain, with the rest obtained from reference TRBV28 and TRBJ1-6, is as follows: DVKVTQSSRYLVKRTGEKVFLECVQDMDHENMFWYRQDPGLGLRLIYFSYDVKMKEKGDIPEGYSVSREKKERFSLILESASTNQTSMYLCASSFRQGADSPLHFGNGTRLTVT.

There are a few counts of this clone. This sequence joins TRBV21-1 and TRBJ1-5. TRBV21-1 is a pseudogene locus. This CDR3 has 19 residues. CDR3 coding DNA: TGTGCCAGCAGCAAAGTTGAGAGGGAGGGCCCCTCACGGAATCAGCCCCAGCATTTT. Residues: CASSKVEREGPSRNQPQHF.

The chain uses TRBV7-9 and TRBJ1-6; 7 bases are shared with TRBD1. The ends lost 5 bases at V and 9 bases at J; junction bases unmatched: 7. Per the germline V gene, CDR1 is SEHNR and CDR2 is FQNEAQ (reference sequence). The CDR3 totals 14 residues. CDR3 amino acids: CASSPGTVGSPLHF. The CDR3 region has the DNA TGTGCCAGCAGCCCCGGGACAGTCGGTTCACCCCTCCACTTT.

V and J are TRBV3-1 (or the pseudogene TRBV3-2) and TRBJ1-1; tentative D call: TRBD1 (5 bases). Trimming left V 1 base short and J 4 bases short, with 10 bases between. The CDR3 extends over 14 amino acids. CDR1 and CDR2 (germline): LGHDT, YNNKEL (reference sequence). This CDR3 reads CASSQGGGGTEAFF. DNA of the CDR3: TGTGCCAGCAGCCAAGGCGGGGGGGGCACTGAAGCTTTCTTT.